Shown below are 10 T cell receptor beta chains from a single sample sequenced in a study of early T cells in non-severe SARS-CoV-2 infection. One entry per CDR3 protein, called by TCRdb with MiXCR from the 5' RACE reads. The repertoire holds around 60,000 distinct CDR3 sequences, with roughly an eighth as singletons. Sequenced material: whole blood. The source is an adult who was a healthcare worker with PCR-confirmed SARS-CoV-2 infection or an uninfected control (not recorded which).

This clonotype appeared many times. The chain has TRBV20-1 and TRBJ2-7, with D possibly TRBD1 on 6 matching bases. Germline V gene data show CDR1 as DFQATT and CDR2 as SNEGSKA (reference sequence). The CDR3 has 13 amino acids. V dropped 3 bases and J dropped 1 base, with 10 bases sitting between them. CDR3 nucleotide sequence: TGCAGTGCTAGGGTAACAGGGTCCTACGAGCAGTACTTC. Protein product: CSARVTGSYEQYF.

This clonotype was observed many times. The chain carries TRBV28 and TRBJ2-7; D may be TRBD2 (5 bases). Germline V gene sequence: CDR1 MDHEN, CDR2 SYDVKM. Trimming removed 9 bases from V and 7 bases from J, with 19 bases in between. The CDR3 length is 13 residues. The CDR3 coding sequence is TGTGCCAGTTCCCAGCCCCCTAGCCCGGAGCAGTACTTC. It specifies CASSQPPSPEQYF.

Comment on this clonotype: With a much larger clone just one base away, this may be a read error. The chain has TRBV12-3 or TRBV12-4 and TRBJ2-3; TRBD2 aligns across 7 bases. With 4 bases clipped from V and 5 bases from J, the junction kept 6 bases outside the gene matches. CDR3 length equals 14 residues. CDR3 sequence reads: CASSSKRGIDTQYF. For the CDR3, the DNA is TGTGCCAGCAGTTCCAAGCGGGGCATAGATACGCAGTATTTT.

This clonotype was observed at least ten times. V and J are TRBV5-1 and TRBJ2-4, with D perhaps given as TRBD1 or TRBD2 (5 bases each). Germline assignment: CDR1 SGHRS and CDR2 YFSETQ. The CDR3 spans 15 residues. The germline V and J ends were trimmed by 0 bases and 3 bases, with 10 bases remaining between them. The CDR3 protein is CASSLDGTSKNIQYF. CDR3 DNA: TGCGCCAGCAGCTTGGACGGGACGAGCAAAAACATTCAGTACTTC.

Only a few counts were recorded for this clonotype. The V and J genes are TRBV9 and TRBJ2-5, with D possibly matching TRBD2 (5 bases). Per the germline V gene, CDR1 is SGDLS and CDR2 is YYNGEE. V gave up 2 bases and J gave up 2 bases, with 10 bases separating them. The CDR3 consists of 14 residues. Here the CDR3 DNA reads TGTGCCAGCAGCGTTGGAGGTTTTCAAGAGACCCAGTACTTC. As protein: CASSVGGFQETQYF. Using reference TRBV9 and TRBJ2-5 for the parts outside the CDR3, the full variable domain is DSGVTQTPKHLITATGQRVTLRCSPRSGDLSVYWYQQSLDQGLQFLIQYYNGEERAKGNILERFSAQQFPDLHSELNLSSLELGDSALYFCASSVGGFQETQYFGPGTRLLVL.

This clonotype was seen repeatedly, ten times or more. This rearrangement joins TRBV30 to TRBJ2-7; the match to TRBD2 covers 7 bases. V was pared by 4 bases and J by 5 bases, with 11 bases of the junction left unmatched. Germline V gives CDR1 GTSNPN, CDR2 SVGIG (reference sequence). CDR3 size: 14 residues. CDR3 protein: CAWNDGGRAHEQYF. CDR3 bases: TGTGCCTGGAACGATGGGGGGAGGGCCCACGAGCAGTACTTC. Filled out from reference TRBV30 and TRBJ2-7, the complete variable domain reads SQTIHQWPATLVQPVGSPLSLECTVEGTSNPNLYWYRQAAGRGLQLLFYSVGIGQISSEVPQNLSASRPQDRQFILSSKKLLLSDSGFYLCAWNDGGRAHEQYFGPGTRLTVT.

The table lists this clonotype with many counts. The CDR3 DNA reads as TGCGCCAGCAGCTTGGACGGCTCTGGGGCCAACGTCCTGACTTTC. Translation gives CASSLDGSGANVLTF. The chain uses TRBV5-1 and TRBJ2-6, with D unclear. V was trimmed by 0 bases and J by 0 bases, leaving 4 bases between them. This CDR3 has 15 residues. The germline CDR1 and CDR2 sequences are SGHRS and YFSETQ.

This clonotype was seen only a few times. The J gene is TRBJ1-5, the V gene TRBV28; D remains ambiguous. The CDR3 extends over 15 amino acids. Germline assignment: CDR1 MDHEN and CDR2 SYDVKM. Trimming cost V 1 base and J 0 bases, with 7 bases left between them. The CDR3 DNA follows: TGTGCCAGCAGTTTATTGGAAAATAGCAATCAGCCCCAGCATTTT. Protein sequence: CASSLLENSNQPQHF.

This clonotype was found a few times. J is TRBJ2-7 and V is TRBV5-1, with 7 bases matching TRBD1. The V gene end was trimmed by 0 bases and the J gene end by 6 bases; junction bases not matched to a gene: 6. CDR1 and CDR2 (germline): SGHRS, YFSETQ. The CDR3 contains 14 residues. Written as DNA, the CDR3 is TGCGCCAGCAGCTTGGGACAGGGAATCCGCGAGCAGTACTTC. As protein: CASSLGQGIREQYF.

In this sample, this clonotype turned up many times. This sequence joins TRBV30 and TRBJ1-1; 8 positions agree with TRBD1. The junction had 4 bases not matched to a gene; V was cut back by 4 bases and J by 0 bases. This CDR3 comprises 14 residues. Germline V gives CDR1 GTSNPN, CDR2 SVGIG (reference sequence). The CDR3 sequence is CAWTRTGMNTEAFF. CDR3 nucleotides: TGTGCCTGGACTCGGACAGGGATGAACACTGAAGCTTTCTTT.